These 11 T cell receptor beta chains were all obtained from the same sample, sequenced in a study of blood T cell repertoires in COVID-19. Method: immunoSEQ multiplex PCR; TCRdb's copy keeps in-frame clones and lacks some. The table includes 300,000 to 450,000 clones, about 89% detected once. The sequencing sample was made of peripheral blood. The receptors here all came from a woman aged 25 to 39 with COVID-19, enrolled during active disease.

CDR3 in DNA: TGTGCCAGCAGCCCCGGACTAGCCAGAACCTACGAGCAGTACTTC. It is translated as CASSPGLARTYEQYF. The rearrangement uses TRBV6-6 and TRBJ2-7; TRBD2 matches 8 bases. Germline values: CDR1 MNHNY, CDR2 SVGAGI (reference sequence). J gave up 2 bases and V 6 bases, and 9 bases lay outside the gene matches. The CDR3 has 15 amino acids.

This clone has just one count. J is TRBJ1-4 and V is TRBV3-1 (or the pseudogene TRBV3-2), with D unclear. Per germline, CDR1 LGHDT and CDR2 YNNKEL (reference sequence). V lost 4 bases, J lost 8 bases, and 14 bases lay in between. This CDR3 spans 14 amino acids. CDR3 sequence: CASSRRSPGEKLFF. The CDR3 DNA follows: TGTGCCAGCAGCCGACGCTCTCCGGGGGAAAAACTGTTTTTT.

The chain employs TRBV28 and TRBJ1-1; D perhaps matches TRBD1 (5 bases). CDR1 MDHEN and CDR2 SYDVKM come from the germline V gene. V dropped 4 bases and J dropped 4 bases, with 13 bases sitting between them. CDR3 length: 14 amino acids. CDR3 loop: CASSSLGEGTEAFF. CDR3 DNA: TGTGCCAGCAGTTCTTTAGGGGAGGGCACTGAAGCTTTCTTT. The full variable domain, its missing parts supplied by reference TRBV28 and TRBJ1-1, is DVKVTQSSRYLVKRTGEKVFLECVQDMDHENMFWYRQDPGLGLRLIYFSYDVKMKEKGDIPEGYSVSREKKERFSLILESASTNQTSMYLCASSSLGEGTEAFFGQGTRLTVV.

V gene TRBV5-1 combines with J gene TRBJ1-3, with 9 positions matching TRBD1. Germline-derived CDR1 and CDR2 are SGHRS and YFSETQ. The V and J ends lost 1 base and 4 bases, in that order; junction bases with no gene match: 6. The length of the CDR3 is 16 residues. CDR3 DNA: TGCGCCAGCAGCTTGTCGGGACAGGGTACCGGAAACACCATATATTTT. Residues: CASSLSGQGTGNTIYF.

This clone was observed a single time. The V and J genes are TRBV28 and TRBJ1-1; possibly TRBD1 for D (5 bases). The germline V gene encodes CDR1 MDHEN and CDR2 SYDVKM. CDR3 length equals 17 residues. Trimming pared 6 bases from V and 4 bases from J, leaving 24 bases between. In DNA form, the CDR3 reads TGTGCCAGCAGATACCTGGGGGGAGGGAAAGGATCCACTGAAGCTTTCTTT. Protein product: CASRYLGGGKGSTEAFF.

The genes are TRBV25-1 and TRBJ2-2; 8 bases fit TRBD2. With 7 bases clipped from V and 5 bases from J, the junction kept 6 bases outside the gene matches. CDR3 length equals 14 residues. Germline V gene data show CDR1 as MGHDK and CDR2 as SYGVNS. CDR3 coding DNA: TGTGCCAGCACCCGCCTAGCGGGTACCGGGGAGCTGTTTTTT. Residues: CASTRLAGTGELFF.

The J gene is TRBJ1-2, the V gene TRBV2; the D gene is possibly TRBD1 (6 bases). V was clipped by 8 bases and J by 6 bases, with 13 bases between them. The germline V gene has CDR1 SNHLY and CDR2 FYNNEI. CDR3 size: 12 residues. CDR3 coding DNA: TGTGCCAGCGGGGGCAGGGTTGATGGCTACACCTTC. Its protein is CASGGRVDGYTF.

The chain combines TRBV6-1 with TRBJ1-5; D unresolved. V lost 4 bases and J lost 0, with 19 bases in between. Germline V lookup: CDR1 MNHNS, CDR2 SASEGT. This CDR3 region has 18 residues. The CDR3 loop reads CASSAYKFWEASNQPQHF. The CDR3 DNA reads as TGTGCCAGCAGTGCTTATAAATTCTGGGAGGCTAGCAATCAGCCCCAGCATTTT.

The gene calls are TRBV5-4 and TRBJ1-1; 7 nucleotides match TRBD1. V lost 5 bases and J lost 1; bases outside the gene matches: 8. CDR3 length equals 15 residues. Germline CDR1 reads SGHNT; CDR2 reads YYREEE (reference sequence). The CDR3 loop is CASSYSWTGNTEAFF. DNA of the CDR3: TGTGCCAGCAGTTACAGTTGGACAGGGAACACTGAAGCTTTCTTT. The full variable domain, with the rest looked up from reference TRBV5-4 and TRBJ1-1, is ETGVTQSPTHLIKTRGQQVTLRCSSQSGHNTVSWYQQALGQGPQFIFQYYREEENGRGNFPPRFSGLQFPNYSSELNVNALELDDSALYLCASSYSWTGNTEAFFGQGTRLTVV.

The rearrangement links TRBV12-5 to TRBJ2-5; D gene ambiguous. This CDR3 region has 13 residues. CDR1 is LGHNT and CDR2 is FRNRAP in the germline V gene. Deletions cut 0 bases from V and 5 bases from J, with 7 bases between. CDR3 amino acids: CASGLVPRETQYF. The DNA for the CDR3 is TGTGCTAGTGGTTTGGTCCCCAGGGAGACCCAGTACTTC.

The chain recombines TRBV19 with TRBJ2-5, with D perhaps TRBD2 (6 bases). There are 16 residues in the CDR3. The V end lost 6 bases, the J end lost 5 bases, and 22 bases lay between the germline ends. Germline V gene sequence: CDR1 LNHDA, CDR2 SQIVND (reference sequence). This CDR3 is CASRPAHPTSGETQYF. The CDR3 bases are TGTGCCAGTAGACCCGCGCACCCGACTAGTGGGGAGACCCAGTACTTC. Filled out from reference TRBV19 and TRBJ2-5, the complete variable domain reads DGGITQSPKYLFRKEGQNVTLSCEQNLNHDAMYWYRQDPGQGLRLIYYSQIVNDFQKGDIAEGYSVSREKKESFPLTVTSAQKNPTAFYLCASRPAHPTSGETQYFGPGTRLLVL.